Presented here are 23 T cell receptor beta chains from one specimen sequenced in a study of post-analysis software for immune sequencing data (dated by TCRdb to about 2015). Results the study describes overall, beyond this receptor: Patients showed significantly higher frequencies than controls for about five TRBV segments, among them TRBV5-6, TRBV5-1 and TRBV20-1.

Their antigens remain unidentified. The library was produced with PCR. TCRdb records Illumina HiSeq 2500 as the sequencer. To reduce PCR and sequencing biases, unique molecular identifiers were incorporated into the TCR beta cDNA libraries. TCRdb reworked the public reads: Q25 trimming with fastp, MiXCR clone assembly, productive beta chains retained. Rows with a matching CDR3 protein are joined into one entry that keeps the most common DNA and genes. The sample has about 820,000 distinct CDR3 sequences on record, under 70% of them singletons. Together, the top ten hold 4% to 5.5% of the sample. Sequenced sample: blood. The receptor source for this set is a girl aged 5-17 years with multiple sclerosis.

This clonotype was observed at least ten times. The chain joins TRBV27 to TRBJ2-5, with 10 positions matching TRBD1. With 5 bases clipped from V and 5 bases from J, the junction kept 11 bases outside the gene matches. This CDR3 has 16 residues. Germline lookup yields CDR1 MNHEY and CDR2 SMNVEV (reference sequence). The CDR3 region has the DNA TGTGCCAGCAGTCTCCTACCGATGACAGGGGGCGAGACCCAGTACTTC. It codes for CASSLLPMTGGETQYF.

The chain uses TRBV2 and TRBJ1-5; D is ambiguous. Germline V lookup: CDR1 SNHLY, CDR2 FYNNEI. Trimming removed 5 bases from V and 4 bases from J, with 12 bases in between. This CDR3 has 14 residues. The CDR3 DNA reads as TGTGCCAGCAGTCTTAGGCAGGTGAATCAGCCCCAGCATTTT. It yields the protein CASSLRQVNQPQHF.

V and J are TRBV10-3 and TRBJ2-5, with TRBD2 matching over 9 bases. TRBJ2-7 matches the DNA end more closely, so the J call is doubtful. Germline lookup yields CDR1 ENHRY and CDR2 SYGVKD. This CDR3 spans 14 amino acids. Here the CDR3 reads CAISDPGLAYEQYF. For the CDR3, the DNA is TGTGCCATCAGTGACCCGGGACTAGCTTACGAGCAGTACTTC.

The rearrangement uses TRBV20-1 and TRBJ1-1; no reliable D call. This CDR3 is 15 amino acids long. CDR1 and CDR2 (germline): DFQATT, SNEGSKA (reference sequence). Trimming stripped 3 bases from V and 0 bases from J, with 14 bases between. The CDR3 DNA reads TGCAGTGCTAGTTCGGTCGGCTCTATGAACACTGAAGCTTTCTTT. Amino acids: CSASSVGSMNTEAFF.

The chain is built from TRBV6-5 and TRBJ2-7; D gene uncertain. The CDR3 runs 18 residues. Between the trimmed V and J ends, which lost 2 bases and 5 bases, there was a span of 25 bases. Per germline, CDR1 MNHEY and CDR2 SVGAGI. The CDR3 DNA reads TGTGCCAGCAGTTACGTAAGGGCCTTTTCAGGCAGATTCCACGAGCAGTACTTC. The encoded protein is CASSYVRAFSGRFHEQYF.

This clonotype has a handful of counts. The genes are TRBV5-1 and TRBJ2-1; D possibly corresponds to TRBD2 (6 bases). The CDR3 spans 18 residues. Trimming took off 2 bases at V and 0 bases at J, with 18 bases between the two ends. The germline CDR1 and CDR2 sequences are SGHRS and YFSETQ. The CDR3 DNA is TGCGCCAGCAGCTTCCCGAGGGAGGTACAGAGCTCCTACAATGAGCAGTTCTTC. This translates into CASSFPREVQSSYNEQFF. Looking up the rest from reference TRBV5-1 and TRBJ2-1 gives the full variable domain: KAGVTQTPRYLIKTRGQQVTLSCSPISGHRSVSWYQQTPGQGLQFLFEYFSETQRNKGNFPGRFSGRQFSNSRSEMNVSTLELGDSALYLCASSFPREVQSSYNEQFFGPGTRLTVL.

J is TRBJ2-1 and V is TRBV20-1, with 12 bases identical to TRBD2. The V segment lost 5 bases and the J segment 9 bases; nucleotides outside the gene matches: 11. The CDR3 contains 15 residues. Per germline, CDR1 DFQATT and CDR2 SNEGSKA (reference sequence). The CDR3 nucleotides are TGCAGTGCTGGACGCCTAGCGGGAGGGCCGGGTGAGCAGTTCTTC. It encodes CSAGRLAGGPGEQFF.

This chain links TRBV5-1 with TRBJ2-7; D unclear. The CDR3 consists of 16 residues. CDR1 is SGHRS, CDR2 YFSETQ, per germline. V was cut by 0 bases and J by 1 base, with 14 bases left in between. The CDR3: CASSLEGSFRSYEQYF. CDR3 DNA: TGCGCCAGCAGCTTGGAAGGCTCCTTTCGGTCCTACGAGCAGTACTTC. The full variable domain, its missing parts supplied by reference TRBV5-1 and TRBJ2-7, is KAGVTQTPRYLIKTRGQQVTLSCSPISGHRSVSWYQQTPGQGLQFLFEYFSETQRNKGNFPGRFSGRQFSNSRSEMNVSTLELGDSALYLCASSLEGSFRSYEQYFGPGTRLTVT.

V and J are TRBV12-5 and TRBJ1-2, with a tentative D call TRBD1 (5 bases). V was shortened by 6 bases and J by 3 bases, with 14 bases between the two germline ends. Per germline, CDR1 LGHNT and CDR2 FRNRAP. This CDR3 has 14 amino acids. This chain's CDR3 is CASGPSSGDYGYTF. DNA of the CDR3: TGTGCTAGTGGCCCTAGTTCGGGGGACTATGGCTACACCTTC.

The chain has TRBV6-5 and TRBJ1-2, with TRBD1 matching 12 bases. The CDR3 is made up of 15 amino acids. Germline V gene sequence: CDR1 MNHEY, CDR2 SVGAGI. Trimming cost V 2 bases and J 6 bases; bases outside gene matches: 4. CDR3 coding DNA: TGTGCCAGCAGTTACCTGGGACAGGGGGCGGATGGCTACACCTTC. Protein: CASSYLGQGADGYTF.

The genes are TRBV7-9 and TRBJ2-3; TRBD2 agrees at 10 bases. Germline V gene data show CDR1 as SEHNR and CDR2 as FQNEAQ (reference sequence). The junction had 7 bases not matched to a gene; V was cut back by 5 bases and J by 2 bases. This CDR3 spans 16 amino acids. CDR3 in DNA: TGTGCCAGCAGCCCGTCTCTAGCGGGGGTCACAGATACGCAGTATTTT. Encoded protein: CASSPSLAGVTDTQYF.

In its sample, this clonotype was seen a few times. The gene calls are TRBV10-3 and TRBJ2-5, with a possible D match to TRBD2 (5 bases). CDR1 and CDR2 from the germline V gene are ENHRY and SYGVKD. Trimming took 0 bases from V and 2 from J, leaving 10 bases between them. The CDR3 extends over 15 amino acids. The CDR3 DNA reads as TGTGCCATCAGTGAGTCGTTGAGGGATCAAGAGACCCAGTACTTC. It is translated as CAISESLRDQETQYF.

This clonotype was seen a single time. The chain joins TRBV7-3 to TRBJ2-1; the D gene is possibly TRBD1 (6 bases). Germline lookup yields CDR1 SGHTA and CDR2 FQGTGA. Trimming removed 2 bases from V and 9 bases from J, with 20 bases in between. CDR3 size: 16 residues. CDR3 sequence: CASSLDAGDRRSEQFF. The CDR3, as DNA: TGTGCCAGCAGCTTAGATGCAGGGGATCGTCGCAGTGAGCAGTTCTTC.

The chain has TRBV15 and TRBJ2-3; 8 bases align to TRBD2. The CDR3 has 14 amino acids. In germline, CDR1 is LNHNV, CDR2 YYDKDF (reference sequence). Losses at the gene ends were 6 bases for V and 1 base for J; bases not matched to a gene: 3. The CDR3 DNA sequence: TGTGCCACCAGTGCAGCGGGGGGCACAGATACGCAGTATTTT. Translated: CATSAAGGTDTQYF.

This chain uses TRBV5-1 with TRBJ2-4; D gene uncertain. CDR3 length: 12 residues. Per the germline V gene, CDR1 is SGHRS and CDR2 is YFSETQ. The V end lost 0 bases, the J end lost 13 bases, and 11 bases lay between the germline ends. The CDR3 DNA is TGCGCCAGCAGCTTGGCGGGCTCAGCCCAGTACTTC. It yields the protein CASSLAGSAQYF.

J is TRBJ2-3 and V is TRBV6-6, with a possible D match to TRBD2 (6 bases). The CDR3 covers 14 residues. V lost 6 bases and J 2 bases, leaving 12 bases between the germline ends. The germline CDR1 and CDR2 sequences are MNHNY and SVGAGI (reference sequence). CDR3 sequence (DNA): TGTGCCAGCAGCTGGGACTTGTACACAGATACGCAGTATTTT. Encoded protein: CASSWDLYTDTQYF.

This clonotype was observed a handful of times. The rearrangement uses TRBV12-3 or TRBV12-4 and TRBJ1-5, with D unclear. The germline V and J ends were trimmed by 2 bases and 4 bases, with 9 bases remaining between them. The CDR3 runs 14 residues. Written as DNA, the CDR3 is TGTGCCAGCAGTTTAAGGGATCGGAATCAGCCCCAGCATTTT. The encoded protein is CASSLRDRNQPQHF.

This clonotype appeared a single time. This chain's CDR3 is CASSVSGMGQETQYF. CDR3 nucleotides: TGTGCCAGCAGCGTTAGCGGGATGGGGCAAGAGACCCAGTACTTC. J is TRBJ2-5 and V is TRBV7-3; 8 nucleotides agree with TRBD2. CDR3 size: 15 residues. Losses at the gene ends were 5 bases for V and 2 bases for J; bases not matched to a gene: 7. Germline-derived CDR1 and CDR2 are SGHTA and FQGTGA.

The table lists this clonotype with a few counts. Here the CDR3 reads CASSQGWGADTEAFF. DNA for the CDR3: TGCGCCAGCAGCCAAGGGTGGGGGGCCGACACTGAAGCTTTCTTT. V gene TRBV4-1 combines with J gene TRBJ1-1; D is perhaps TRBD1 (6 bases). The V end lost 1 base, the J end lost 3 bases, and 12 bases lay between the germline ends. Germline V lookup: CDR1 MGHRA, CDR2 YSYEKL. The CDR3 length is 15 residues.

This sequence joins TRBV7-9 and TRBJ1-2, with D perhaps TRBD1 (5 bases). The CDR3 extends over 13 amino acids. V lost 5 bases and J 3 bases, leaving 10 bases between the germline ends. The germline CDR1 and CDR2 sequences are SEHNR and FQNEAQ (reference sequence). CDR3 region: CASSPDTYYGYTF. CDR3 sequence (DNA): TGTGCCAGCAGCCCGGACACCTACTATGGCTACACCTTC. The full variable domain, rest sourced from reference TRBV7-9 and TRBJ1-2, is DTGVSQNPRHKITKRGQNVTFRCDPISEHNRLYWYRQTLGQGPEFLTYFQNEAQLEKSRLLSDRFSAERPKGSFSTLEIQRTEQGDSAMYLCASSPDTYYGYTFGSGTRLTVV.

This clonotype has just a few counts. The CDR3 nucleotides are TGTGCCAGCAGCCGGGACACCGGGAAGGAAAAACTGTTTTTT. Its translation is CASSRDTGKEKLFF. The rearrangement links TRBV7-8 to TRBJ1-4, with D possibly being TRBD1 (6 bases). The V and J ends lost 5 bases and 8 bases respectively, with 15 bases between them. Germline CDR1 SGHVS, CDR2 FQNEAQ. CDR3 size: 14 residues.

The chain employs TRBV21-1 and TRBJ2-5; the table calls TRBD1, which could not be checked here. TRBV21-1 is a documented pseudogene. This CDR3 contains 18 residues. In nucleotides, the CDR3 is TGTGCCAGCAGCAAAGTGGGGGAACCCAGAGTGGGGCAAGAGACCCAGTACTTC. Residues: CASSKVGEPRVGQETQYF.

This clonotype was counted a few times. The chain joins TRBV12-3 or TRBV12-4 to TRBJ1-2; D is unresolved. The V end was cut by 5 bases, the J end by 12 bases, with 16 bases between. There are 12 residues in the CDR3. CDR3 loop: CASSDTRGGHTF. The CDR3 bases are TGTGCCAGCAGTGATACTAGAGGAGGCCACACCTTC.